These 5 T cell receptor beta chains came from one sample sequenced in a study of beta chain features in type 1 diabetes. Expressed TCRB transcripts were sequenced, since all the RNA that had been isolated was reverse transcribed. Clones were read by immunoSEQ multiplex PCR, and TCRdb kept only the in-frame ones, dropping some. The table records roughly 500,000 clones, about an eighth of them present only once. The sequenced sample was naive CD4+ T cells from blood. Receptors originate from a woman aged 18-30 years in good health.

The chain uses TRBV5-6 and TRBJ1-2; tentative D call: TRBD1 (5 bases). The germline gives CDR1 SGHDT, CDR2 YYEEEE. The CDR3 covers 14 residues. V lost 4 bases and J 5 bases, leaving 15 bases between the germline ends. The DNA of the CDR3 is TGTGCCAGCAGCATTACGGACAAAAAGTATGGCTACACCTTC. As protein: CASSITDKKYGYTF.

This clone came up many times. The rearrangement links TRBV7-9 to TRBJ2-5; 13 nucleotides match TRBD2. The V gene's germline CDR1 is SEHNR and CDR2 FQNEAQ (reference sequence). The CDR3 contains 12 residues. V dropped 4 bases and J dropped 10; count of bases not matched to a gene: 0. For the CDR3, the DNA is TGTGCCAGCAGCTGGACTAGCGGGGGCCAGTACTTC. Translating gives CASSWTSGGQYF.

This chain connects TRBV6-6 to TRBJ2-5; D gene uncertain. Trimming removed 4 bases from V and 8 bases from J, with 14 bases in between. CDR1 and CDR2 (germline): MNHNY, SVGAGI (reference sequence). The CDR3 consists of 13 residues. Here the CDR3 DNA reads TGTGCCAGCAGTTCGGGCGGCACCGCCACCCAGTACTTC. It encodes CASSSGGTATQYF.

The J gene is TRBJ1-1, the V gene TRBV29-1; possible D gene TRBD1, 5 bases. The V end lost 6 bases, the J end lost 1 base, and 15 bases lay between the germline ends. From germline, CDR1 is SQVTM and CDR2 ANQGSEA. The CDR3 extends over 14 amino acids. The DNA of the CDR3 is TGCAGCGTGCGGCAGGGAAGACCGAACACTGAAGCTTTCTTT. Translation gives CSVRQGRPNTEAFF. The variable domain in full, completed from reference TRBV29-1 and TRBJ1-1, reads SAVISQKPSRDICQRGTSLTIQCQVDSQVTMMFWYRQQPGQSLTLIATANQGSEATYESGFVIDKFPISRPNLTFSTLTVSNMSPEDSSIYLCSVRQGRPNTEAFFGQGTRLTVV.

This clone was counted between two and nine times. The chain uses TRBV4-2 and TRBJ2-3; D could derive from TRBD1 or TRBD2 (6 bases each). The CDR3 totals 16 residues. The germline V gene encodes CDR1 LGHNA and CDR2 YNFKEQ. Trimming left V 0 bases short and J 1 base short, with 11 bases between. The CDR3, as DNA: TGTGCCAGCAGCCAAGATAGGGGGGCCGGCACAGATACGCAGTATTTT. It is translated as CASSQDRGAGTDTQYF.